This entry lists 4 T cell receptor beta chains sequenced from one sample in a study of monozygotic twins with inflammatory bowel disease (dated 2019 in TCRdb). Receptor amplification or capture employed 5' RACE. Sequencing used an Illumina HiSeq 2500. TCRdb reprocessed the public reads and reports one entry per CDR3 protein sequence, without DNA. In this sample's table one finds around 190,000 distinct CDR3 sequences. Approximately 1.6% of the sample rests with the top ten. What was sequenced was blood. These receptors were taken from a human donor with ulcerative colitis or Crohn's disease, or a healthy co-twin of an affected twin (not recorded which).

The chain joins TRBV3-1 to TRBJ1-5. The CDR3 totals 15 residues. Per the germline V gene, CDR1 is LGHDT and CDR2 is YNNKEL (reference sequence). CDR3: CASSQGFGGNQPQHF.

J is TRBJ2-3 and V is TRBV5-1; lacking DNA, the TRBD1 call made by TCRdb goes unchecked. Germline V gives CDR1 SGHRS, CDR2 YFSETQ. CDR3 length: 16 amino acids. The CDR3 is CASSLEGGRGTNTQYF.

V usage is TRBV5-4 and J usage is TRBJ2-3; TCRdb picks TRBD2, but there is no DNA to check that call. The CDR3 sequence is 16 residues long. CDR1 and CDR2 (germline): SGHNT, YYREEE (reference sequence). The CDR3: CASGNLAGALTDTQYF.

The J gene is TRBJ1-5, the V gene TRBV12-3 or TRBV12-4. This CDR3 spans 13 amino acids. CDR3 protein: CASSLAENQPQHF.